These T cell receptor beta chains were read from a single sample in a study of cytomegalovirus exposure and HLA in healthy donors. Data came from immunoSEQ multiplex PCR; TCRdb stores just in-frame clones and leaves some out. The data hold 90,000 to 110,000 clones, with just under 80% observed a single time. The sequencing input was PBMCs. These receptors all come from a young man in good health and CMV-seronegative. CDR3s include the opening cysteine and the closing phenylalanine or tryptophan. D genes are given only for firm matches. The size entry is marked missing in some rows and otherwise reads once, few, many or a size class.

clone_size j_call v_call d_call cdr3_aa cdr3_nt
. TRBJ1-1 TRBV28 TRBD1 CASSLRQGEAFF TGTGCCAGCAGTTTAAGACAGGGTGAAGCTTTCTTT
. TRBJ1-3 TRBV10-3 . CAGSGGSSGNTIYF TGTGCCGGGTCCGGGGGGAGCTCTGGAAACACCATATATTTT
. TRBJ2-2 TRBV11-2 . CASSLERDTGELFF TGTGCCAGCAGCTTAGAGCGGGACACCGGGGAGCTGTTTTTT
. TRBJ1-5 TRBV19 . CASSIAGGGRNQPQHF TGTGCCAGTAGTATAGCGGGAGGGGGACGCAATCAGCCCCAGCATTTT
. TRBJ2-5 TRBV9 . CASSEGLQVAETQYF TGTGCCAGCAGCGAGGGACTTCAAGTTGCGGAGACCCAGTACTTC
. TRBJ2-7 TRBV29-1 TRBD2 CSVCGTSGSYEQYF TGCAGCGTTTGCGGGACTAGCGGATCCTACGAGCAGTACTTC
. TRBJ1-4 TRBV10-1 TRBD1 CASSGGQGGRKLFF TGCGCCAGCAGTGGTGGACAGGGCGGTCGGAAACTGTTTTTT
. TRBJ1-4 TRBV30 TRBD1 CAWSTGTVREKLFF TGTGCCTGGAGCACCGGGACAGTACGCGAAAAACTGTTTTTT
. TRBJ1-1 TRBV10-3 . CAISGVNTEAFF TGTGCCATCAGTGGAGTGAACACTGAAGCTTTCTTT
. TRBJ1-2 TRBV10-2 . CASSPGPEGFGYTF TGCGCCAGCAGTCCAGGCCCGGAGGGATTTGGCTACACCTTC
. TRBJ1-4 TRBV2 TRBD1 CASSKDRGTNEKLFF TGTGCCAGCAGTAAGGACAGGGGAACTAATGAAAAACTGTTTTTT
once TRBJ2-1 TRBV7-2 . CASSLSGLRSNEQFF TGTGCCAGCAGCTTATCAGGGTTAAGGTCAAATGAGCAGTTCTTC
. TRBJ2-1 TRBV19 TRBD1 CASSPTGTGRYNEQFF TGTGCCAGTAGCCCTACCGGGACAGGGCGCTACAATGAGCAGTTCTTC
. TRBJ1-2 TRBV6-1 . CASSANGIYGYTF TGTGCCAGCAGTGCAAACGGGATCTATGGCTACACCTTC
. TRBJ2-1 TRBV2 . CASRRDNYNEQFF TGTGCCAGCCGTCGGGACAACTACAATGAGCAGTTCTTC
. TRBJ1-1 TRBV19 . CASSIDLPTGGDTEAFF TGTGCCAGTAGTATAGATCTCCCTACAGGAGGGGACACTGAAGCTTTCTTT
. TRBJ1-5 TRBV5-1 . CASSFGGYNQPQHF TGCGCCAGCAGCTTCGGGGGTTACAATCAGCCCCAGCATTTT
. TRBJ2-7 TRBV9 . CASSTSGQGGYEQYF TGTGCCAGCAGCACCTCCGGGCAGGGGGGCTACGAGCAGTACTTC
. TRBJ1-2 TRBV15 TRBD1 CATSRVDRGRGGYTF TGTGCCACCAGCAGAGTAGACAGGGGGCGGGGTGGCTACACCTTC
. TRBJ1-1 TRBV7-9 . CASSRGFEAFF TGTGCCAGCAGCCGAGGATTCGAAGCTTTCTTT
. TRBJ2-7 TRBV27 . CASSLSGAVYEQYF TGTGCCAGCAGTTTATCGGGAGCAGTCTACGAGCAGTACTTC
. TRBJ2-7 TRBV18 . CASSPAPEGYEQYF TGTGCCAGCTCACCAGCACCGGAGGGGTACGAGCAGTACTTC
. TRBJ1-2 TRBV19 . CASSRTANYGYTF TGTGCCAGTAGTCGGACAGCTAACTATGGCTACACCTTC
. TRBJ2-5 TRBV28 . CASTPRWPGETQYF TGTGCCAGCACCCCCAGGTGGCCGGGGGAGACCCAGTACTTC
. TRBJ2-2 TRBV10-3 . CAIFRGSNTGELFF TGTGCCATCTTCCGGGGGAGTAACACCGGGGAGCTGTTTTTT
. TRBJ1-2 TRBV4-1 . CASSQDVRGIGYTF TGCGCCAGCAGCCAAGATGTCCGGGGGATAGGCTACACCTTC